The entry below describes one TCR beta chain. Its antigen is not known. The data belong to a study of cytomegalovirus exposure and HLA in healthy donors. Whole-study results and caveats: The authors later found TCR association rates varying by HLA locus, with DRB1 most and HLA-C fewest. Presence/absence analyses took donor sequencing depth as roughly uniform.

The primer mix had 60 Vbeta and 13 Jbeta primers. Profiled with immunoSEQ multiplex PCR; TCRdb holds only in-frame clones, not every one. The table has about 240,000 clones, approximately 81% seen once; the top ten hold about 8%. Germline loops: CDR1 KGHSH, CDR2 LQKENI. The CDR3 is 16 amino acids. V was trimmed by 2 bases and J by 1 base, leaving 14 bases between them. The sequencing input was PBMCs. The TCR comes from a woman aged 55-70 years in good health and CMV-seropositive. The gene calls are TRBV18 and TRBJ1-1, with D possibly TRBD1 on 5 matching bases. The CDR3 loop is CASSPDSRGRNTEAFF. The CDR3 nucleotides read TGTGCCAGCTCACCAGATTCGCGGGGCAGGAACACTGAAGCTTTCTTT.